One T cell receptor (beta chain) is described in this entry. Collected at least 2 cm from the tumor margin, the adjacent lung showed no malignant cells. V was pared by 0 bases and J by 8 bases, with 10 bases between. The CDR3 runs to 13 residues. Germline-derived CDR1 and CDR2 are MNHNS and SASEGT. The data belong to a study of T cells and copy number aberrations in small-cell lung cancer. TCRdb's copy holds only in-frame clones and misses some; the assay was immunoSEQ multiplex PCR. The sample has under 2,500 clones, 70% to 85% seen once. The chain recombines TRBV6-1 with TRBJ1-2; D gene ambiguous. Material for sequencing was normal tissue next to the tumor. The source is a man aged 45 to 65 with small cell lung cancer. The CDR3 here is CASSEAARRGYTF. CDR3 nucleotide sequence: TGTGCCAGCAGTGAAGCGGCCAGGCGGGGCTACACCTTC.